This T cell receptor beta chain was documented in a study of T cell repertoires in cytomegalovirus infection. Study-wide background: CMV epitopes that were recently identified and HLA-C-restricted were used alongside well-studied HLA-B-restricted ones. Based on public TCR beta signatures, there were indications of CMV infection and of a matching HLA type. General study points: Ex vivo responses were dominated by HLA-C-restricted CMV-specific TCR beta clonotypes. Carriage of CMV together with the relevant HLA was identifiable through cumulative public TCR beta family frequency.

Trimming took off 3 bases at V and 10 bases at J, with 16 bases between the two ends. This CDR3 region has 14 residues. Germline V lookup: CDR1 MNHEY, CDR2 SMNVEV (reference sequence). TCRdb processed the reads anew with MiXCR; each CDR3 protein has one entry. The sample lists about 770,000 distinct CDR3 sequences, about 29% seen once, with roughly 14% in the top ten. As regards this clonotype: Its specificity is not known.

This receptor was identified in a human donor in good health (CMV status not recorded). Some clones in this sample may be carry-over from other donors' samples. Specimen: cultured CD8+ T cells from PBMCs, collected from culture after CMV antigen stimulation. V gene TRBV27 combines with J gene TRBJ2-1; TRBD1 might be the D (6 bases). CDR3 nucleotides: TGTGCCAGCAGTTTCGGCAGGGGTCTAAAAGAGCAGTTCTTC. Translated: CASSFGRGLKEQFF.